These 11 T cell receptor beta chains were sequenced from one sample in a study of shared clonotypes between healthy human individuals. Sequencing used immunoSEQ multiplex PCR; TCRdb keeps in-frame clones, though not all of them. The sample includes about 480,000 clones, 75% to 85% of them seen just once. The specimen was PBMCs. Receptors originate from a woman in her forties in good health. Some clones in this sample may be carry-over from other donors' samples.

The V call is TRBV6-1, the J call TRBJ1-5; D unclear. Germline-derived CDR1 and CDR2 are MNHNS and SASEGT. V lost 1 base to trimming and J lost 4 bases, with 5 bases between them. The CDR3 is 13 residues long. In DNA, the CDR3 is TGTGCCAGCAGTGAAGTGGCAAATCAGCCCCAGCATTTT. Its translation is CASSEVANQPQHF.

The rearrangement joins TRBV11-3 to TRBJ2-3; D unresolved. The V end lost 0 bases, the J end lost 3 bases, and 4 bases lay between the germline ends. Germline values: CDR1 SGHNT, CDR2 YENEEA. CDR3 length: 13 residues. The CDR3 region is CASSLEKTDTQYF. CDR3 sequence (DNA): TGTGCCAGCAGCTTAGAGAAGACAGATACGCAGTATTTT.

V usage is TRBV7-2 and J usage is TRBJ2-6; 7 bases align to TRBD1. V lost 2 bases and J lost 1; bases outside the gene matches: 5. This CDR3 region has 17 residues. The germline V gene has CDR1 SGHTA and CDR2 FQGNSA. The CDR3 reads CASSLSPGGSGANVLTF. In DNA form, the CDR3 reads TGTGCCAGCAGCTTAAGCCCAGGGGGATCTGGGGCCAACGTCCTGACTTTC.

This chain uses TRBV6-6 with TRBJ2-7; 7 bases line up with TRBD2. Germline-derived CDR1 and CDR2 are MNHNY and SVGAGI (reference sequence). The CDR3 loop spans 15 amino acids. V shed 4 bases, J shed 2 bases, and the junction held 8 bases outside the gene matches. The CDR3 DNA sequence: TGTGCCAGCAGTTTCAAATGGGGGGGAACCTACGAGCAGTACTTC. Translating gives CASSFKWGGTYEQYF.

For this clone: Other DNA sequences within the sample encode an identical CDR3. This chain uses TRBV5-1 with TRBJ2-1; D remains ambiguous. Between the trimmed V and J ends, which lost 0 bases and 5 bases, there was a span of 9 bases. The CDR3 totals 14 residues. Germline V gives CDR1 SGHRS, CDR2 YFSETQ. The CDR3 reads CASSLGGYDNEQFF. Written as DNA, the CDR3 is TGCGCCAGCAGCTTGGGTGGATATGACAATGAGCAGTTCTTC.

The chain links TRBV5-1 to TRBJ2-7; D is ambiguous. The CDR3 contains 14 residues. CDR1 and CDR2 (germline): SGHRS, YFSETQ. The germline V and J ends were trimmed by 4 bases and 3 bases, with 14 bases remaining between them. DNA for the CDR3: TGCGCCAGCAGCCCCCCGCGAGACCTCTACGAGCAGTACTTC. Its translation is CASSPPRDLYEQYF.

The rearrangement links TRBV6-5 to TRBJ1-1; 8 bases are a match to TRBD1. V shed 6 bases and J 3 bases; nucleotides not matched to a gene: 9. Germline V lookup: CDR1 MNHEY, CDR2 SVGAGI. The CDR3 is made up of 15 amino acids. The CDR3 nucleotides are TGTGCCAGCAGCCCAGGACAGGGTTGGGACACTGAAGCTTTCTTT. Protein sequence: CASSPGQGWDTEAFF.

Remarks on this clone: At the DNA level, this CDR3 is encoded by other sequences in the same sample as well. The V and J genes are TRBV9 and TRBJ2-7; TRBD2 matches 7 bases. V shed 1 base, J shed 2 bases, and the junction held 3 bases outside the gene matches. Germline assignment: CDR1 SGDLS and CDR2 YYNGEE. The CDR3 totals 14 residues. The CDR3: CASSVRGDPYEQYF. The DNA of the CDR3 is TGTGCCAGCAGCGTACGGGGGGACCCCTACGAGCAGTACTTC.

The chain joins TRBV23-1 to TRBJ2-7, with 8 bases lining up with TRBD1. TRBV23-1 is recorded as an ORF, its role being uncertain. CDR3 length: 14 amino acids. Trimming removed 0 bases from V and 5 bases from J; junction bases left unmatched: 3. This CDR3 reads CASSQSATGDEQYF. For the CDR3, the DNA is TGCGCCAGCAGTCAATCGGCGACAGGGGACGAGCAGTACTTC.

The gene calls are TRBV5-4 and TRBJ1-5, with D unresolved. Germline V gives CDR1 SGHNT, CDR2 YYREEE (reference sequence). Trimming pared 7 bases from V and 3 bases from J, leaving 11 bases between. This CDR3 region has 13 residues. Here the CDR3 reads CASSRAYNQPQHF. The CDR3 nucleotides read TGTGCCAGCTCGCGGGCTTACAATCAGCCCCAGCATTTT.

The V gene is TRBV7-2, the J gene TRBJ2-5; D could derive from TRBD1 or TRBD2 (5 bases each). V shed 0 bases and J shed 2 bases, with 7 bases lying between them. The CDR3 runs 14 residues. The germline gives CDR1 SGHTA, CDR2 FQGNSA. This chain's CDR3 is CASSLAEGQETQYF. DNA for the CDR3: TGTGCCAGCAGCTTAGCTGAGGGGCAAGAGACCCAGTACTTC.